This T cell receptor beta chain is from a study of response to subunit inactivated influenza vaccine. Germline CDR1 SGHTA, CDR2 FQGNSA. V lost 5 bases to trimming and J lost 0 bases, with 14 bases between them. The CDR3 is 16 amino acids. TCRdb reanalysed the RT-PCR reads using MiXCR and keeps one entry per CDR3 protein. The table records about 830,000 distinct CDR3 sequences, less than 20% of them present only once. This material consisted of PBMCs from blood, taken 5 days after vaccination. The TCR sequence derives from a man in his forties or fifties who received an inactivated influenza vaccine. The V gene is TRBV7-2, the J gene TRBJ2-1; D possibly corresponds to TRBD2 (6 bases). The DNA for the CDR3 is TGTGCCAGCAGCCCCCGTAGCGGAAACTCCTACAATGAGCAGTTCTTC. This encodes CASSPRSGNSYNEQFF.